This entry concerns a single TCR beta chain. Its antigen is unidentified. The table came from immunoSEQ multiplex PCR; TCRdb's copy has only in-frame clones and leaves some out. The sample lists more than 100,000 clones, 90% to 95% occurring once. The CDR3 consists of 16 residues. Per the germline V gene, CDR1 is SNHLY and CDR2 is FYNNEI. With 8 bases removed from V and 2 bases from J, the gap between germline ends came to 19 bases. The sample belongs to a study of T cell responses to AZD1222 COVID-19 vaccine. General study points: Among the donors, most were white British and more were female, and clonal diversity was possibly underestimated. Vaccination with two AZD1222 doses was followed by a rise in Spike-specific TCR breadth and depth. Spike-spanning, vaccine-associated CD4 TCRs were dominant at 160-218 and 743-854.

The sequenced sample was peripheral blood, obtained on day 0 of AZD1222 vaccination. The V gene is TRBV2, the J gene TRBJ1-5; TRBD1 is a possible D gene (6 bases). This receptor was identified in an adult in good health. CDR3 DNA sequence: TGTGCCAGCGCCGAAGGGCGAGGGGGAGGCAATCAGCCCCAGCATTTT. As protein: CASAEGRGGGNQPQHF.